This T cell receptor beta chain was recovered during a study of blood T cell repertoires in COVID-19. Per the authors' pipeline: Estimates of nucleated cell counts were drawn from the amplification of reference gene primers. Using immunoSEQ multiplex PCR, the repertoire was profiled, and TCRdb retains in-frame clones only, with some absent. V, J and clone size reflect that table, while D and trimming were determined from the DNA. The table includes roughly 230,000 clones, 90% detected once. The V gene's germline CDR1 is SGHVS and CDR2 FNYEAQ. With 3 bases removed from V and 8 bases from J, the gap between germline ends came to 11 bases. The CDR3 runs to 13 residues. Recruited during active infection, patients (from Seattle) were subsequently followed longitudinally.

This chain joins TRBV7-6 and TRBJ2-1, with D perhaps TRBD2 (6 bases). This TCR came from an older woman with COVID-19, enrolled during active disease. Source material: peripheral blood. The DNA of the CDR3 is TGTGCCAGCAGCTTCTTCAAGCGGGATGAGCAGTTCTTC. Translating it yields CASSFFKRDEQFF.